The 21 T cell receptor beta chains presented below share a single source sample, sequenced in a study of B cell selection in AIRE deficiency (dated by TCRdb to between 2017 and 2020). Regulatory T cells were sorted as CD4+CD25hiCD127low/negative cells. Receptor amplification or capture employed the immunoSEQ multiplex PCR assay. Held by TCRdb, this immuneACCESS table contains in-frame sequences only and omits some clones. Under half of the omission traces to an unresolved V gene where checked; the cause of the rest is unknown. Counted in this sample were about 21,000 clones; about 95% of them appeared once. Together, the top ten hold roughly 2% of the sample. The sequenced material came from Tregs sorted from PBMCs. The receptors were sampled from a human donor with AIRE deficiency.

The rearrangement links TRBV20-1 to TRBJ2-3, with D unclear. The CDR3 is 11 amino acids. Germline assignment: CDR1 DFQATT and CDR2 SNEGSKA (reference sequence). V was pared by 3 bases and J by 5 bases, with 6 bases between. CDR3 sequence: CSASKRDTQYF. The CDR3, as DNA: TGCAGTGCTAGTAAGCGAGATACGCAGTATTTT.

The CDR3 DNA is TGTGCCAGCAGCCCGGGACTAGCGGGATTGAAGACCCAGTACTTC. Protein: CASSPGLAGLKTQYF. The chain employs TRBV5-6 and TRBJ2-5; TRBD2 agrees at 13 bases. CDR1 and CDR2 (germline): SGHDT, YYEEEE. The trim removed 4 bases at V and 6 bases at J, leaving 6 bases unmatched. This CDR3 comprises 15 residues.

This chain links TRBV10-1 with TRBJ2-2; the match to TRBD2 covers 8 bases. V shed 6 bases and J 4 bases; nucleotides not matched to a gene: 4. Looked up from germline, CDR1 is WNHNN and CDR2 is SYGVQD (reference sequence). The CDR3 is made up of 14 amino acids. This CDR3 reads CASRAGTSTGELFF. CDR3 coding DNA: TGCGCCAGCAGAGCCGGGACTAGCACCGGGGAGCTGTTTTTT.

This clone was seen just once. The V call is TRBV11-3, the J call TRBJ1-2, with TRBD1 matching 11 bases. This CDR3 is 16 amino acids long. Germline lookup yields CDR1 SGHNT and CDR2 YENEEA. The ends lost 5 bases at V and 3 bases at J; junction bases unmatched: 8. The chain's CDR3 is CASSQRRTGGYYGYTF. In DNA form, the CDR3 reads TGTGCCAGCAGCCAACGGAGGACAGGGGGCTACTATGGCTACACCTTC. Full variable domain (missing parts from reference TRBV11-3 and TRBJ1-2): EAGVVQSPRYKIIEKKQPVAFWCNPISGHNTLYWYLQNLGQGPELLIRYENEEAVDDSQLPKDRFSAERLKGVDSTLKIQPAELGDSAVYLCASSQRRTGGYYGYTFGSGTRLTVV.

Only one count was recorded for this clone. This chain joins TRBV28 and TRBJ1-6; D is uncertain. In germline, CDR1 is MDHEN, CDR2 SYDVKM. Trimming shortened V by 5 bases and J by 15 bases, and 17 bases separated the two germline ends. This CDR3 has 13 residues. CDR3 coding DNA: TGTGCCAGCAGTCCCGCGGACTCAAAGCACCTCCACTTT. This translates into CASSPADSKHLHF.

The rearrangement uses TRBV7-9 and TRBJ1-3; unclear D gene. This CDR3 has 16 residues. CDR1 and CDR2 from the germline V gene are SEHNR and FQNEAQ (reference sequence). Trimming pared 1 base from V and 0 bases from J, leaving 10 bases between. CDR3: CASSLDPSTSGNTIYF. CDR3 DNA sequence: TGTGCCAGCAGCTTAGATCCCAGCACCTCTGGAAACACCATATATTTT.

For the CDR3, the DNA is TGTGCCAGCTCACCCACTACTTCTAACTATGGCTACACCTTC. Protein product: CASSPTTSNYGYTF. The chain carries TRBV18 and TRBJ1-2; D unresolved. The germline V gene has CDR1 KGHSH and CDR2 LQKENI. The CDR3 length is 14 residues. V lost 3 bases to trimming and J lost 0 bases, with 8 bases between them.

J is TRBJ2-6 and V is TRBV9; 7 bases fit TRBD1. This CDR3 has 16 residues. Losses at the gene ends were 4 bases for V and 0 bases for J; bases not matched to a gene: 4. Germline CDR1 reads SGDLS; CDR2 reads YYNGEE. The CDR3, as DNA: TGTGCCAGCAGCTCGGACAGGAGCTCTGGGGCCAACGTCCTGACTTTC. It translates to CASSSDRSSGANVLTF.

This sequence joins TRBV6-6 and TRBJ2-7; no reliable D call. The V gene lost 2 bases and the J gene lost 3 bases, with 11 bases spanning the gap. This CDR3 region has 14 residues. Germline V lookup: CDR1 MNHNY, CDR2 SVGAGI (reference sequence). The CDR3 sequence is CASSYTGTHYEQYF. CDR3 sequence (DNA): TGTGCCAGCAGTTACACGGGTACCCACTACGAGCAGTACTTC.

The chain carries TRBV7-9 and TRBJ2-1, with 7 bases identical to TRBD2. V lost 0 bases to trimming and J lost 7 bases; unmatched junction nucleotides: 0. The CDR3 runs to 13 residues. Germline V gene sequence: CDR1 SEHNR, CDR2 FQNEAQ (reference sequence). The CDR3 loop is CASSLAGGNEQFF. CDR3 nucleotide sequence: TGTGCCAGCAGCTTAGCGGGGGGGAATGAGCAGTTCTTC.

DNA of the CDR3: TGTGCCAGCAGTGAAGGGTCAGGCAGGACCTACGAGCAGTACTTC. It yields the protein CASSEGSGRTYEQYF. The chain links TRBV6-1 to TRBJ2-7, with unresolved D. This CDR3 is built from 15 residues. The germline V gene has CDR1 MNHNS and CDR2 SASEGT. V was pared by 1 base and J by 2 bases, with 12 bases between.

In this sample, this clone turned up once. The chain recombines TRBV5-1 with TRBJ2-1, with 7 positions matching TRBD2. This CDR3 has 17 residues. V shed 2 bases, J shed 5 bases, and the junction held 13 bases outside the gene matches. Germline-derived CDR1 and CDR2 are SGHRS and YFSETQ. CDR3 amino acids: CASSFQFQRGWDNEQFF. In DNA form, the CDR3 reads TGCGCCAGCAGCTTCCAGTTCCAGCGGGGATGGGACAATGAGCAGTTCTTC.

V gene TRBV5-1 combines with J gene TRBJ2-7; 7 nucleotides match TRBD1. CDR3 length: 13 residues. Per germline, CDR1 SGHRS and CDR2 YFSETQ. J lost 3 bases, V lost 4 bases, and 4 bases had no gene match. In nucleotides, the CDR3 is TGCGCCAGCAGCCCGGGACAGAGCTACGAGCAGTACTTC. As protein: CASSPGQSYEQYF. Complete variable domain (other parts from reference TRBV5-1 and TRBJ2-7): KAGVTQTPRYLIKTRGQQVTLSCSPISGHRSVSWYQQTPGQGLQFLFEYFSETQRNKGNFPGRFSGRQFSNSRSEMNVSTLELGDSALYLCASSPGQSYEQYFGPGTRLTVT.

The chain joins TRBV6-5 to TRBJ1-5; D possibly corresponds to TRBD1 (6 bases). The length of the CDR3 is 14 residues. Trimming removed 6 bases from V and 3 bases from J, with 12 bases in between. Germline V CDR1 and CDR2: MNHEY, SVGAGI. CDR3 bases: TGTGCCAGCAGGCGAGGGGGGGACAATCAGCCCCAGCATTTT. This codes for CASRRGGDNQPQHF.

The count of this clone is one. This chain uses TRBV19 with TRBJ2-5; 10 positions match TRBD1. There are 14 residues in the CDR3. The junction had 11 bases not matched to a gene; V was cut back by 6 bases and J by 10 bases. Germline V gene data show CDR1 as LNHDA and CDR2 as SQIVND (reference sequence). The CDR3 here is CASRTGTGALFQYF. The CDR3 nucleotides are TGTGCCAGTAGAACCGGGACAGGGGCCCTTTTCCAGTACTTC.

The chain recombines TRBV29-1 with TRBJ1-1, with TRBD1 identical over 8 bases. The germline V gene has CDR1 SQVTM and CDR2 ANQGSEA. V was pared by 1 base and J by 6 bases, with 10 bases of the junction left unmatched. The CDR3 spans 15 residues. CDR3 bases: TGCAGCGTTGAAGCTCCCGGGACAGGTTTATCTGAAGCTTTCTTT. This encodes CSVEAPGTGLSEAFF.

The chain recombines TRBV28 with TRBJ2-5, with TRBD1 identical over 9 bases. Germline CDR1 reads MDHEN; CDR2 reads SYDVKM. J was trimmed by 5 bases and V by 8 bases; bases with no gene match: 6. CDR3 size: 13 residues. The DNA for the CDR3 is TGTGCCAGCGGTGGGACAGGGTGGGAGACCCAGTACTTC. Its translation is CASGGTGWETQYF.

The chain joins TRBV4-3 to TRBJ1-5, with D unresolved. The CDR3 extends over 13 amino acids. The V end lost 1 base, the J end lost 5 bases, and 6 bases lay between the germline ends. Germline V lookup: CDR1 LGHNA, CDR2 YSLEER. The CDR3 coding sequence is TGCGCCAGCAGCCAAGCTTGGGATCAGCCCCAGCATTTT. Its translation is CASSQAWDQPQHF.

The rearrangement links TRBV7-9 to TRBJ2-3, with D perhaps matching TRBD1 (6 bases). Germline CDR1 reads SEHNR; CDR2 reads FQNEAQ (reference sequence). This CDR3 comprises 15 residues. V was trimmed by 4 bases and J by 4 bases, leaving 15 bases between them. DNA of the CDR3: TGTGCCAGCAGCTCCCGACAGGTTGGCGCAGATACGCAGTATTTT. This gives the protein CASSSRQVGADTQYF.

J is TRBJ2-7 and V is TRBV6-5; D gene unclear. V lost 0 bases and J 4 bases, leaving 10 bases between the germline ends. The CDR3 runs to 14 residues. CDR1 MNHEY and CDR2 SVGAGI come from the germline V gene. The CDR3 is CASSYSNVGYEQYF. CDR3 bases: TGTGCCAGCAGTTACTCGAATGTCGGGTACGAGCAGTACTTC.

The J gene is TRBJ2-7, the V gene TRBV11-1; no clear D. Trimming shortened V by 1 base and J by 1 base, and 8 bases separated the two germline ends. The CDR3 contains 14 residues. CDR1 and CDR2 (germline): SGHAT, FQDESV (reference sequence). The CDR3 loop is CASSLVSRSYEQYF. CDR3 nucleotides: TGTGCCAGCAGCTTAGTTTCCCGATCCTACGAGCAGTACTTC.